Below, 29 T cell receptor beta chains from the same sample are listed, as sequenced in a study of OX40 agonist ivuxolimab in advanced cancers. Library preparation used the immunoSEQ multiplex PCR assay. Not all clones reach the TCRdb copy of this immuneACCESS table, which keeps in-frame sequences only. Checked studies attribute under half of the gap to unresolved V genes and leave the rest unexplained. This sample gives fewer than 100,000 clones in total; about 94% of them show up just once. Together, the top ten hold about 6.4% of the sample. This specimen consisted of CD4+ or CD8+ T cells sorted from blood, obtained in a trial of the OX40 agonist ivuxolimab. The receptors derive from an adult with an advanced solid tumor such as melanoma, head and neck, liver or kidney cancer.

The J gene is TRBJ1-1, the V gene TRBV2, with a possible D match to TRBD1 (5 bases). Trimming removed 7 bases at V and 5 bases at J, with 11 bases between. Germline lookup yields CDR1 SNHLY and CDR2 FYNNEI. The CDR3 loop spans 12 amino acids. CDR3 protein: CASMGDLTEAFF. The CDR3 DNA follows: TGTGCCAGCATGGGGGACCTTACTGAAGCTTTCTTT.

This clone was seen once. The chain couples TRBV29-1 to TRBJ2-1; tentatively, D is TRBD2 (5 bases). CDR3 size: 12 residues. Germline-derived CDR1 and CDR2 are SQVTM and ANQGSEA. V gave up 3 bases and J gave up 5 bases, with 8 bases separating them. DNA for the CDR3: TGCAGCGTTGAGTTGCGGGACAATGAGCAGTTCTTC. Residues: CSVELRDNEQFF.

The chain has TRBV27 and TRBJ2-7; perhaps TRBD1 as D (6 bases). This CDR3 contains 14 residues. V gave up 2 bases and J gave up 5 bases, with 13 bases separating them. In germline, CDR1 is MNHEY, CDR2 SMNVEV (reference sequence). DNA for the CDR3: TGTGCCAGCAGTTTAGCTCCAGGGGTTAACGAGCAGTACTTC. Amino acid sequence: CASSLAPGVNEQYF.

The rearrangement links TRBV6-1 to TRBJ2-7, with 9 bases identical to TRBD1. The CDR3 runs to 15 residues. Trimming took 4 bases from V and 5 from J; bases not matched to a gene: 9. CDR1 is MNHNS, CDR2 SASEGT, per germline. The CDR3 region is CASSAWDRAVHEQYF. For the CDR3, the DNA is TGTGCCAGCAGTGCATGGGACAGGGCCGTCCACGAGCAGTACTTC.

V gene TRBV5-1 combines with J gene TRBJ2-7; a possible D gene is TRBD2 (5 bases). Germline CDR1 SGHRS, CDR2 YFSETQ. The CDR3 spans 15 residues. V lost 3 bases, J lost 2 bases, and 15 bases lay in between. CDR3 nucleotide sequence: TGCGCCAGCAGCTCGTGGACTGGAAAGACCTACGAGCAGTACTTC. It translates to CASSSWTGKTYEQYF.

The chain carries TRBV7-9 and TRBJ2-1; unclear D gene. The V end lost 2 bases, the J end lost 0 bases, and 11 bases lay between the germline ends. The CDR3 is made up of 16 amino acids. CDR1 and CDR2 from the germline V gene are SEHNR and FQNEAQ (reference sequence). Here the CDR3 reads CASSLPELSSYNEQFF. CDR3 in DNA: TGTGCCAGCAGCTTACCGGAGTTAAGCTCCTACAATGAGCAGTTCTTC.

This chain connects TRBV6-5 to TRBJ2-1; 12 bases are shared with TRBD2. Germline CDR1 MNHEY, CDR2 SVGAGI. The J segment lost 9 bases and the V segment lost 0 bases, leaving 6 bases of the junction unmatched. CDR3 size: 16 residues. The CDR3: CASSYSELAGGSEQFF. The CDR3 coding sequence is TGTGCCAGCAGTTACTCTGAACTAGCGGGGGGATCTGAGCAGTTCTTC.

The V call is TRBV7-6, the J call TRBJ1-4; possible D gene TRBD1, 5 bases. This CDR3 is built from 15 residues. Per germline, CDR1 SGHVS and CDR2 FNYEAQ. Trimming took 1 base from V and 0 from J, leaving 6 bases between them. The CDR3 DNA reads TGTGCCAGCAGCTTAGGGGGGTCAACTAATGAAAAACTGTTTTTT. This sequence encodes CASSLGGSTNEKLFF.

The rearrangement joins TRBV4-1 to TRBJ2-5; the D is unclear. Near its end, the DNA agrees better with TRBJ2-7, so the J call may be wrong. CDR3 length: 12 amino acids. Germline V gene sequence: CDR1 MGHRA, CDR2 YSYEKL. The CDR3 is CASSPSPGEQYF. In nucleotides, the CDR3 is TGCGCCAGCAGCCCGTCCCCCGGCGAGCAGTACTTC.

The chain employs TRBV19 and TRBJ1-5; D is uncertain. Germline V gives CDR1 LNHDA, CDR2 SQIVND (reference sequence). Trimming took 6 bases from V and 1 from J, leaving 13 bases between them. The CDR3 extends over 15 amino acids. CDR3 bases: TGTGCCAGTAGAAATCCGGAGGACAGCAATCAGCCCCAGCATTTT. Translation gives CASRNPEDSNQPQHF.

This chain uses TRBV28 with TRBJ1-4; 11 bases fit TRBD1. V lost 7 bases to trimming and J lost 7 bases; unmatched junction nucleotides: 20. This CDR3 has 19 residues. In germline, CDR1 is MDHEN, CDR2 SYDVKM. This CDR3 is CASTTKNPGQGVVFEKLFF. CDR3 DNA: TGTGCCAGCACCACCAAGAACCCGGGACAGGGGGTGGTTTTTGAAAAACTGTTTTTT.

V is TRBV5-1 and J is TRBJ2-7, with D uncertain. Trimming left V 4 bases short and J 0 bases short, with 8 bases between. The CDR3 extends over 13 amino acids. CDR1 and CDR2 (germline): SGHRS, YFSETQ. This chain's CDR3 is CASSQESSYEQYF. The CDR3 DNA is TGCGCCAGCAGCCAGGAGAGCTCCTACGAGCAGTACTTC.

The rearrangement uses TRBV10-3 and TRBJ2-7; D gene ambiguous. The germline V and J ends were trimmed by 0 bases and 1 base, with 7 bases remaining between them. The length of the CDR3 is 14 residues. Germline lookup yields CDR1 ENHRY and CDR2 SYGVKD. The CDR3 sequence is CAISESNISYEQYF. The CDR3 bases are TGTGCCATCAGTGAGTCGAATATTTCCTACGAGCAGTACTTC.

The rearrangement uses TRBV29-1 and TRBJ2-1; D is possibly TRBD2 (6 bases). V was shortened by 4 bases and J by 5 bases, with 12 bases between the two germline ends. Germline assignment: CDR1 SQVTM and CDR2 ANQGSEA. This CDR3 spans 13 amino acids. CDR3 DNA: TGCAGCGTTGTAGTAGCGGAGGACAATGAGCAGTTCTTC. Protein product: CSVVVAEDNEQFF.

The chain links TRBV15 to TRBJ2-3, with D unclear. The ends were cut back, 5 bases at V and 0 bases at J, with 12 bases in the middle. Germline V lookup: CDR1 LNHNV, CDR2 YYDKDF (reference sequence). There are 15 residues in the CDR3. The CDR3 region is CATSLEGGSTDTQYF. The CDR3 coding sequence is TGTGCCACCAGCCTGGAAGGCGGTAGCACAGATACGCAGTATTTT. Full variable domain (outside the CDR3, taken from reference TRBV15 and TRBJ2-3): DAMVIQNPRYQVTQFGKPVTLSCSQTLNHNVMYWYQQKSSQAPKLLFHYYDKDFNNEADTPDNFQSRRPNTSFCFLDIRSPGLGDTAMYLCATSLEGGSTDTQYFGPGTRLTVL.

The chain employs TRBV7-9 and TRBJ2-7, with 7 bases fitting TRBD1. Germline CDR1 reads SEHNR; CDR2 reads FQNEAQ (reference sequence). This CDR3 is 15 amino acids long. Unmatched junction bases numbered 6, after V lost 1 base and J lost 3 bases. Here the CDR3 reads CASSLVGQVNYEQYF. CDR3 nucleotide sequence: TGTGCCAGCAGCTTAGTCGGACAGGTCAACTACGAGCAGTACTTC.

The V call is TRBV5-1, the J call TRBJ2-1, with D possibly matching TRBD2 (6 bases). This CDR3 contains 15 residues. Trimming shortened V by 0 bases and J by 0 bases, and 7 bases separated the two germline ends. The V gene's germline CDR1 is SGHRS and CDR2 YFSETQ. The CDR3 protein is CASSLVGSSYNEQFF. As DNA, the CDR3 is TGCGCCAGCAGCTTGGTCGGGAGCTCCTACAATGAGCAGTTCTTC.

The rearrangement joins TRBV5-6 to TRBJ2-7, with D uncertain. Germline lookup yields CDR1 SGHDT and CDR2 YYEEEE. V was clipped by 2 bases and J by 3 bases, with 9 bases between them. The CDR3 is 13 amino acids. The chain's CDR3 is CASSLDLHYEQYF. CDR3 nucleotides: TGTGCCAGCAGCTTAGATCTCCACTACGAGCAGTACTTC. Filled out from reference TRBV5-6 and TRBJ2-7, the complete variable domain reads DAGVTQSPTHLIKTRGQQVTLRCSPKSGHDTVSWYQQALGQGPQFIFQYYEEEERQRGNFPDRFSGHQFPNYSSELNVNALLLGDSALYLCASSLDLHYEQYFGPGTRLTVT.

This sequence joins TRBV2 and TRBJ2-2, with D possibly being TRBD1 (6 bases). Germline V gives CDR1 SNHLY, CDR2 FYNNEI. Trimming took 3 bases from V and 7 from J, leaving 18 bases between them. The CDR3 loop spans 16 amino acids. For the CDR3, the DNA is TGTGCCAGCAGTGAGGCAGGGGATGGCTTCGACGGGGAGCTGTTTTTT. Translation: CASSEAGDGFDGELFF.

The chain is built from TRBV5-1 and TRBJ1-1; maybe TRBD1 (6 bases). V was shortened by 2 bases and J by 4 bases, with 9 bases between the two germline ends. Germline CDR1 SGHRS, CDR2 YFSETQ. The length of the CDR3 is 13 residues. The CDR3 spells CASSLRGGTEAFF. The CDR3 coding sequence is TGCGCCAGCAGCTTAAGAGGGGGCACTGAAGCTTTCTTT.

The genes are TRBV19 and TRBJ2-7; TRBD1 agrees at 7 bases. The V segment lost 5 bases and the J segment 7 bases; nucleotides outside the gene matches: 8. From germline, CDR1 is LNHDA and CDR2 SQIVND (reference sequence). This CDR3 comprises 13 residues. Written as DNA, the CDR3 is TGTGCCAGTAGTGCCGGGACAGAGAGTGAGCAGTACTTC. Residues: CASSAGTESEQYF.

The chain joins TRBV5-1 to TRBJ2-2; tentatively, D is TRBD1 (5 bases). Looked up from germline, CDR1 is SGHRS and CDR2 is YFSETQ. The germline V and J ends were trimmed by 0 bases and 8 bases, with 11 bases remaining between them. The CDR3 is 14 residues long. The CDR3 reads CASSLVGREGELFF. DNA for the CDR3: TGCGCCAGCAGCTTGGTCGGCAGGGAAGGGGAGCTGTTTTTT.

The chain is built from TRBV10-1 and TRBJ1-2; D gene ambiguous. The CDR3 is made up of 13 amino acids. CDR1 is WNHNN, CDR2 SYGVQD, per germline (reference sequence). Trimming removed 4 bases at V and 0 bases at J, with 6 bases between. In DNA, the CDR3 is TGCGCCAGCAGTGCGAAAACTAACTATGGCTACACCTTC. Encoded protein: CASSAKTNYGYTF.

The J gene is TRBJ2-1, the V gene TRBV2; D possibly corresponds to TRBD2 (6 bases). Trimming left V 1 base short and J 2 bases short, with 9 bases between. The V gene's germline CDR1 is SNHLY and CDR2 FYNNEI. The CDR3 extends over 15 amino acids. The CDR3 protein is CASSEVAEPYNEQFF. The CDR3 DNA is TGTGCCAGCAGTGAAGTAGCGGAGCCCTACAATGAGCAGTTCTTC. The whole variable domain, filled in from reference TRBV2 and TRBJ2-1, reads EPEVTQTPSHQVTQMGQEVILRCVPISNHLYFYWYRQILGQKVEFLVSFYNNEISEKSEIFDDQFSVERPDGSNFTLKIRSTKLEDSAMYFCASSEVAEPYNEQFFGPGTRLTVL.

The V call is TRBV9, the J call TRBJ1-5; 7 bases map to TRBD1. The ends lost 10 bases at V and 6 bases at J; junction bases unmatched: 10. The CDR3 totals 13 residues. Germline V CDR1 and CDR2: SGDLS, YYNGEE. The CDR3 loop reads CARQGGGTQPQHF. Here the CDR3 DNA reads TGTGCCCGCCAGGGGGGGGGAACTCAGCCCCAGCATTTT. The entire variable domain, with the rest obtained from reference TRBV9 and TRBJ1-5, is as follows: DSGVTQTPKHLITATGQRVTLRCSPRSGDLSVYWYQQSLDQGLQFLIQYYNGEERAKGNILERFSAQQFPDLHSELNLSSLELGDSALYFCARQGGGTQPQHFGDGTRLSIL.

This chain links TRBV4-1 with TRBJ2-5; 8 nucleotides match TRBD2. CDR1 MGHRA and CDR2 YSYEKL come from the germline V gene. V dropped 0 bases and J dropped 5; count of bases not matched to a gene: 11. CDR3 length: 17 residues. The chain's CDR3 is CASSQETTGRAYETQYF. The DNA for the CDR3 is TGCGCCAGCAGCCAAGAGACCACCGGGAGGGCCTACGAGACCCAGTACTTC.

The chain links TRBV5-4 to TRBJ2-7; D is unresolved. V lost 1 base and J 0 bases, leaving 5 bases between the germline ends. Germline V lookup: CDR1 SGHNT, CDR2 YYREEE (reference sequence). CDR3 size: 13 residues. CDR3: CASSLRNSYEQYF. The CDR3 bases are TGTGCCAGCAGCTTGCGAAACTCCTACGAGCAGTACTTC.

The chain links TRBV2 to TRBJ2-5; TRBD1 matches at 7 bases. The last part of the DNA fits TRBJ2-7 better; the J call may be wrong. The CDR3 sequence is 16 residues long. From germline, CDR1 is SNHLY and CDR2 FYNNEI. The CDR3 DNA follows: TGTGCCAGCAGTGAAGGCTGGGGGACAGTCTCCTACGAGCAGTACTTC. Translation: CASSEGWGTVSYEQYF.

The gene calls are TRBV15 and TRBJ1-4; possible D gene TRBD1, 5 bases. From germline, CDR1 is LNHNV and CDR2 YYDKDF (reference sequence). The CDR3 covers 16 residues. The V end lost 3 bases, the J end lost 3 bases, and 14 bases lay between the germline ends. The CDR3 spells CATSRERDGSNEKLFF. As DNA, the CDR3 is TGTGCCACCAGCAGGGAAAGGGACGGATCTAATGAAAAACTGTTTTTT.